A single sample gave rise to the 9 T cell receptor beta chains below, sequenced in a study of Graves' ophthalmopathy and Graves' hyperthyroidism. RNA served as the template for amplifying TCR beta CDR3 regions. A first-round RT-PCR used HTBI primers, followed by a second-round multiplex PCR. One entry per CDR3 protein results from TCRdb running MiXCR on the multiplex PCR reads. The data show about 380,000 distinct CDR3 sequences, approximately 15% seen once. The sequencing input was peripheral blood. Receptor source: a woman younger than 30 with stable Graves' hyperthyroidism.

In its sample, this clonotype was seen a few times. The V gene is TRBV20-1, the J gene TRBJ1-2; D is uncertain. Germline lookup yields CDR1 DFQATT and CDR2 SNEGSKA (reference sequence). V was pared by 5 bases and J by 2 bases, with 15 bases between. The length of the CDR3 is 14 residues. The CDR3 spells CSAPIGLPNYGYTF. CDR3 DNA sequence: TGCAGTGCTCCTATAGGTCTCCCCAACTATGGCTACACCTTC.

Only a few counts were recorded for this clonotype. Relative to the germline gene, one junction end is altered; a read error may explain this. This chain links TRBV11-2 with TRBJ1-1, with D uncertain. The CDR3 is 14 residues long. CDR1 and CDR2 from the germline V gene are SGHAT and FQNNGV. CDR3 sequence: CAGSYHGRNTEAFF. The CDR3 region has the DNA TGTGCCGGCAGCTACCACGGGAGGAACACTGAAGCTTTCTTT.

In this sample, this clonotype turned up many times. This chain joins TRBV12-3 or TRBV12-4 and TRBJ1-1; D is perhaps TRBD1 (5 bases). This CDR3 contains 16 residues. V gave up 5 bases and J gave up 2 bases, with 18 bases separating them. The CDR3 DNA reads TGTGCCAGCAGTCAACAGGACTGGTTTCTAAACACTGAAGCTTTCTTT. This encodes CASSQQDWFLNTEAFF.

The genes are TRBV30 and TRBJ1-1; tentative D call: TRBD1 (5 bases). There are 10 residues in the CDR3. Germline CDR1 reads GTSNPN; CDR2 reads SVGIG (reference sequence). Trimming took off 6 bases at V and 6 bases at J, with 8 bases between the two ends. The chain's CDR3 is CACQGAEAFF. The CDR3 DNA reads as TGTGCCTGTCAGGGTGCTGAAGCTTTCTTT.

The V call is TRBV12-3 or TRBV12-4, the J call TRBJ2-5, with D possibly matching TRBD2 (7 bases). The CDR3 has 13 amino acids. The V and J ends lost 6 bases and 5 bases respectively, with 13 bases between them. CDR3 protein: CASSEGGMETQYF. Written as DNA, the CDR3 is TGTGCCAGCAGCGAGGGGGGGATGGAGACCCAGTACTTC.

This clonotype was recorded many times. The chain joins TRBV12-5 to TRBJ1-1; D uncertain. The V gene lost 2 bases and the J gene lost 7 bases, with 8 bases spanning the gap. The CDR3 has 12 residues. Germline CDR1 LGHNT, CDR2 FRNRAP. The CDR3 nucleotides are TGTGCTAGTGGTTTGACCCAAGGTGAAGCTTTCTTT. It yields the protein CASGLTQGEAFF.

Many counts were recorded for this clonotype. One end of the junction fails to match germline, which may point to a read error. V is TRBV5-1 and J is TRBJ1-1; D gene uncertain. This CDR3 is 11 amino acids long. The germline V gene encodes CDR1 SGHRS and CDR2 YFSETQ. As DNA, the CDR3 is TGTGCCAGCAGCCTAGAGGGAAAAGCTTTCTTT. Translating gives CASSLEGKAFF. Variable domain in full (rest from reference TRBV5-1 and TRBJ1-1): KAGVTQTPRYLIKTRGQQVTLSCSPISGHRSVSWYQQTPGQGLQFLFEYFSETQRNKGNFPGRFSGRQFSNSRSEMNVSTLELGDSALYLCASSLEGKAFFGQGTRLTVV.

This clonotype was picked up many times. This chain links TRBV6-5 with TRBJ2-7; D may correspond to TRBD1 or TRBD2 (5 bases each). Trimming took off 2 bases at V and 0 bases at J, with 11 bases between the two ends. The CDR3 spans 15 residues. Germline V lookup: CDR1 MNHEY, CDR2 SVGAGI. This CDR3 reads CASSYLRDGSYEQYF. The CDR3 region has the DNA TGTGCCAGCAGTTACCTTCGGGACGGCTCCTACGAGCAGTACTTC.

Ten or more counts support this clonotype. The rearrangement links TRBV19 to TRBJ1-2, with D maybe TRBD1 (6 bases). The CDR3 covers 14 residues. Per germline, CDR1 LNHDA and CDR2 SQIVND (reference sequence). The V end lost 4 bases, the J end lost 6 bases, and 15 bases lay between the germline ends. In DNA, the CDR3 is TGTGCCAGTAGTAAGGGGGTAACCCACAATGGCTACACCTTC. Its protein is CASSKGVTHNGYTF.